These T cell receptor beta chains were read from a single sample in a study of vaccination effects on CD4 cells after COVID-19. Their target antigens are unknown. Sequencing was performed with immunoSEQ multiplex PCR; in TCRdb, only in-frame clones are kept and a portion is missing. The repertoire includes 66,000 or so clones, roughly four fifths of them detected once, and 2.4% sits in the top ten. Sequences were derived from CD4+ T cells from PBMCs cultured without peptide, sampled after COVID-19 vaccination. The receptors were sampled from a human donor who received a COVID-19 vaccine. The CDR3 runs from the conserved cysteine through the conserved F or W. D genes are given only for firm matches. Expanded clones are given a class, and other clones once, few, many or no size at all.

TRBV3-1/TRBV3-2	TRBJ1-2	NA	NA	TGTGCCAGCAGCCAATCCGGGGCGGGCTATGGCTACACCTTC	CASSQSGAGYGYTF
TRBV3-1/TRBV3-2	TRBJ1-1	NA	NA	TGTGCCAGCAGCCACGGCAGTAAAACTGAAGCTTTCTTT	CASSHGSKTEAFF
TRBV6-5	TRBJ2-1	TRBD1	NA	TGTGCCAGCAGCCGACAGGGGTTCAATGAGCAGTTCTTC	CASSRQGFNEQFF
TRBV29-1	TRBJ2-3	NA	NA	TGCAGCGTTGGGGTTGTAGATACGCAGTATTTT	CSVGVVDTQYF
TRBV7-8	TRBJ2-3	NA	NA	TGTGCCAGCAGCCGATCCTCCCGGGACGGCCGCACAGATACGCAGTATTTT	CASSRSSRDGRTDTQYF
TRBV7-9	TRBJ2-3	NA	NA	TGTGCCAGCAGCTTGGCAGATACGCAGTATTTT	CASSLADTQYF
TRBV7-2	TRBJ1-3	NA	NA	TGTGCCAGCAGCTTAGTACGGAGCTCTGGAAACACCATATATTTT	CASSLVRSSGNTIYF
TRBV5-1	TRBJ2-5	NA	NA	TGCGCCAGCAGCTTGCGAGCACAAGAGACCCAGTACTTC	CASSLRAQETQYF
TRBV3-1/TRBV3-2	TRBJ1-2	NA	NA	TGTGCCAGCAGCCAAGTAGGCAGGGGATTCTATGGCTACACCTTC	CASSQVGRGFYGYTF
TRBV20-1	TRBJ1-1	NA	NA	TGCAGTGCTAGTCGTTTCGTATGGGGGGGGCCGGGGAGGACTGAAGCTTTCTTT	CSASRFVWGGPGRTEAFF
TRBV2	TRBJ1-6	NA	few	TGTGCCAGCAGTCAACAGGGAAACCACTCACCCCTCCACTTT	CASSQQGNHSPLHF
TRBV6-2/TRBV6-3	TRBJ2-4	TRBD1	NA	TGTGCCAGCAGTTACTCCGACAGGGGTGGTTCGGACATTCAGTACTTC	CASSYSDRGGSDIQYF
TRBV2	TRBJ2-2	NA	NA	TGTGCCAGCAGCCCCGGCACCGGGGAGCTGTTTTTT	CASSPGTGELFF
TRBV2	TRBJ2-1	NA	NA	TGTGCCAGCAGTAGAAGCGGGCCCGAAAACAATGAGCAGTTCTTC	CASSRSGPENNEQFF
TRBV7-2	TRBJ1-4	NA	NA	TGTGCCAGCAGCAGATCTGGACCGACTAATGAAAAACTGTTTTTT	CASSRSGPTNEKLFF
TRBV9	TRBJ2-3	TRBD1	NA	TGTGCCAGCAGCGTAGTGGGACAGGGCACAGATACGCAGTATTTT	CASSVVGQGTDTQYF
TRBV5-6	TRBJ2-5	NA	NA	TGTGCCAGCAGCCTGGGAGGGGGAGTAGAGACCCAGTACTTC	CASSLGGGVETQYF
TRBV7-8	TRBJ1-6	NA	NA	TGTGCCAGCAGCTTAGGGGGGGCCTCAGGAAATTCACCCCTCCACTTT	CASSLGGASGNSPLHF
TRBV4-1	TRBJ2-5	NA	NA	TGCGCCAGCAGCCGCCAGGACCCAAACGTAGAGACCCAGTACTTC	CASSRQDPNVETQYF
TRBV18	TRBJ2-3	TRBD1	NA	TGTGCCAGCTCACTGCCGGGACAGATCACAGATACGCAGTATTTT	CASSLPGQITDTQYF
TRBV5-1	TRBJ1-2	TRBD1	NA	TGCGCCAGCAGCTTGACAGGGGGTAACTATGGCTACACCTTC	CASSLTGGNYGYTF
TRBV24-1	TRBJ2-3	TRBD1	NA	TGTGCCACCAGTGATCCGACAGGGGGTTTGACAGATACGCAGTATTTT	CATSDPTGGLTDTQYF
TRBV7-3	TRBJ2-2	TRBD1	NA	TGTGCCAGCAGCTTAACGGGACAGCCGAACACCGGGGAGCTGTTTTTT	CASSLTGQPNTGELFF
TRBV5-1	TRBJ1-2	TRBD1	NA	TGCGCCAGCAGCTCTGGGATGGGACAGGGTGGCTACACCTTC	CASSSGMGQGGYTF